This is a list of T cell receptor beta chains from one sample in a study of Ad26.COV2.S vaccination and SARS-CoV-2 variants. Only in-frame clones appear in the TCRdb table, and some are missing; sequencing was by immunoSEQ multiplex PCR. The sample consists of tens of thousands of clones, under 90% of them appearing once. The specimen was peripheral blood, collected after recovery from COVID-19. All receptors derive from a human donor who had recovered from COVID-19. The CDR3 runs from the conserved cysteine through the conserved F or W. A D gene is named only where the DNA matches it firmly. Not every row has a clone size; where given, it reads once, few, many or a size class.

CDR3 length: 13; V gene: TRBV14; D gene: .; clone size: .; J gene: TRBJ1-2; CDR3 DNA: TGTGCCAGCAGTGGCACAGCTAACTATGGCTACACCTTC; CDR3 protein: CASSGTANYGYTF
CDR3 length: 13; V gene: TRBV19; D gene: TRBD2; clone size: .; J gene: TRBJ2-2; CDR3 DNA: TGTGCCAGTAGAACTAGCGGCACCGGGGAGCTGTTTTTT; CDR3 protein: CASRTSGTGELFF
CDR3 length: 15; V gene: TRBV11-3; D gene: .; clone size: few; J gene: TRBJ2-5; CDR3 DNA: TGTGCCAGCAGCCCGGGCAACGAGTACCAAGAGACCCAGTACTTC; CDR3 protein: CASSPGNEYQETQYF
CDR3 length: 18; V gene: TRBV4-2; D gene: TRBD1; clone size: .; J gene: TRBJ2-7; CDR3 DNA: TGTGCCAGCAACCAAGACGAGAGCCTCGGTACAGGGGCCTACGAGCAGTACTTC; CDR3 protein: CASNQDESLGTGAYEQYF
CDR3 length: 17; V gene: TRBV5-1; D gene: TRBD2; clone size: .; J gene: TRBJ2-7; CDR3 DNA: TGCGCCAGCAGCCCCCTCGGGCTAGCGGCAATACCCTACGAGCAGTACTTC; CDR3 protein: CASSPLGLAAIPYEQYF
CDR3 length: 18; V gene: TRBV7-2; D gene: .; clone size: .; J gene: TRBJ1-6; CDR3 DNA: TGTGCCAGCAGCTTAAATGCGGCAGGGAGGGGATTGAATTCACCCCTCCACTTT; CDR3 protein: CASSLNAAGRGLNSPLHF
CDR3 length: 14; V gene: TRBV7-2; D gene: .; clone size: .; J gene: TRBJ2-5; CDR3 DNA: TGTGCCAGCAGCCCCGGAAAGCGGATTGCGGCCCAGTACTTC; CDR3 protein: CASSPGKRIAAQYF
CDR3 length: 11; V gene: TRBV3-1/TRBV3-2; D gene: .; clone size: .; J gene: TRBJ1-1; CDR3 DNA: TGTGCCAGCAGCCAAGGTGGTGAAGCTTTCTTT; CDR3 protein: CASSQGGEAFF
CDR3 length: 13; V gene: TRBV19; D gene: .; clone size: once; J gene: TRBJ1-1; CDR3 DNA: TGTGCCAGTAGTCGTGATTGGGGCACTGAAGCTTTCTTT; CDR3 protein: CASSRDWGTEAFF
CDR3 length: 15; V gene: TRBV9; D gene: TRBD2; clone size: few; J gene: TRBJ2-7; CDR3 DNA: TGTGCCAGCAGCGTAGCGGCGGGAGGAAACTACGAGCAGTACTTC; CDR3 protein: CASSVAAGGNYEQYF
CDR3 length: 14; V gene: TRBV9; D gene: TRBD2; clone size: .; J gene: TRBJ2-7; CDR3 DNA: TGTGCCAGCAGCGTAGCGGGAGGTTGGGGCGAGCAGTACTTC; CDR3 protein: CASSVAGGWGEQYF
CDR3 length: 12; V gene: TRBV4-1; D gene: .; clone size: .; J gene: TRBJ2-3; CDR3 DNA: TGCGCCAGCAGCCGCAACACAGATACGCAGTATTTT; CDR3 protein: CASSRNTDTQYF
CDR3 length: 16; V gene: TRBV5-1; D gene: .; clone size: few; J gene: TRBJ2-3; CDR3 DNA: TGCGCCAGCAGCTTTGGGGCGGCGGGGAGCACAGATACGCAGTATTTT; CDR3 protein: CASSFGAAGSTDTQYF
CDR3 length: 15; V gene: TRBV28; D gene: TRBD2; clone size: .; J gene: TRBJ2-1; CDR3 DNA: TGTGCCAGCAGCAGGACTAGTCCCTCGTACGGTGAGCAGTTCTTC; CDR3 protein: CASSRTSPSYGEQFF
CDR3 length: 13; V gene: TRBV20-1; D gene: .; clone size: many; J gene: TRBJ2-5; CDR3 DNA: TGCAGTGCTAGTAGAGGCATCCAAGAGACCCAGTACTTC; CDR3 protein: CSASRGIQETQYF
CDR3 length: 16; V gene: TRBV6-5; D gene: TRBD1; clone size: .; J gene: TRBJ2-7; CDR3 DNA: TGTGCCAGCAGTTACTCCCCCGGGACAGGGTCTTCCGAGCAGTACTTC; CDR3 protein: CASSYSPGTGSSEQYF
CDR3 length: 15; V gene: TRBV19; D gene: .; clone size: .; J gene: TRBJ2-1; CDR3 DNA: TGTGCCAGTAGTATAATCTTTGCCACTTACAATGAGCAGTTCTTC; CDR3 protein: CASSIIFATYNEQFF
CDR3 length: 11; V gene: TRBV20-1; D gene: .; clone size: .; J gene: TRBJ2-5; CDR3 DNA: TGCAGTGCTACCGGCAAAGAGACCCAGTACTTC; CDR3 protein: CSATGKETQYF
CDR3 length: 15; V gene: TRBV6-4; D gene: .; clone size: .; J gene: TRBJ2-3; CDR3 DNA: TGTGCCAGCAGTGACCGGGGCCACCCCACAGATACGCAGTATTTT; CDR3 protein: CASSDRGHPTDTQYF
CDR3 length: 11; V gene: TRBV27; D gene: .; clone size: .; J gene: TRBJ2-7; CDR3 DNA: TGTGCCAGCAGTCGGGGCTACGAGCAGTACTTC; CDR3 protein: CASSRGYEQYF
CDR3 length: 13; V gene: TRBV7-3; D gene: .; clone size: .; J gene: TRBJ2-7; CDR3 DNA: TGTGCCAGCAGTCTCGGGGAGACCTACGAGCAGTACTTC; CDR3 protein: CASSLGETYEQYF
CDR3 length: 11; V gene: TRBV28; D gene: .; clone size: .; J gene: TRBJ1-1; CDR3 DNA: TGTGCCAGCAGTTTCGGCACTGAAGCTTTCTTT; CDR3 protein: CASSFGTEAFF
CDR3 length: 17; V gene: TRBV24-1; D gene: .; clone size: .; J gene: TRBJ2-2; CDR3 DNA: TGTGCCACCAGTGCTGACCGGACACCTCGGGACACCGGGGAGCTGTTTTTT; CDR3 protein: CATSADRTPRDTGELFF
CDR3 length: 15; V gene: TRBV2; D gene: TRBD1; clone size: .; J gene: TRBJ1-4; CDR3 DNA: TGTGCCAGCAGTGTCGGGGGACAGAAGGGTGAAAAACTGTTTTTT; CDR3 protein: CASSVGGQKGEKLFF
CDR3 length: 15; V gene: TRBV29-1; D gene: TRBD1; clone size: .; J gene: TRBJ1-1; CDR3 DNA: TGCAGCGTTCCATTTGGGGGACAGCCGAACACTGAAGCTTTCTTT; CDR3 protein: CSVPFGGQPNTEAFF
CDR3 length: 13; V gene: TRBV12-3/TRBV12-4; D gene: .; clone size: .; J gene: TRBJ2-7; CDR3 DNA: TGTGCCAGCAGCCCACCGGCTTCCTACGAGCAGTACTTC; CDR3 protein: CASSPPASYEQYF
CDR3 length: 13; V gene: TRBV6-5; D gene: .; clone size: once; J gene: TRBJ2-1; CDR3 DNA: TGTGCCAGCAGTTATGGACACAACAATGAGCAGTTCTTC; CDR3 protein: CASSYGHNNEQFF
CDR3 length: 21; V gene: TRBV24-1; D gene: TRBD2; clone size: .; J gene: TRBJ2-7; CDR3 DNA: TGTGCCACCAGCCCCCTAGGTAGCGGGAGACCGATTAAACCACCAACCTACGAGCAGTACTTC; CDR3 protein: CATSPLGSGRPIKPPTYEQYF
CDR3 length: 15; V gene: TRBV28; D gene: .; clone size: .; J gene: TRBJ1-5; CDR3 DNA: TGTGCCAGCAGTCCTCGAGGCGGGGGATATCAGCCCCAGCATTTT; CDR3 protein: CASSPRGGGYQPQHF
CDR3 length: 14; V gene: TRBV9; D gene: .; clone size: .; J gene: TRBJ1-3; CDR3 DNA: TGTGCCAGCAGCGTCGGACCGGGGGGAAACACCATATATTTT; CDR3 protein: CASSVGPGGNTIYF
CDR3 length: 14; V gene: TRBV7-9; D gene: TRBD1; clone size: .; J gene: TRBJ1-4; CDR3 DNA: TGTGCCAGCAGTCTAGGGGACAGGGAATTTGAACTGTTTTTT; CDR3 protein: CASSLGDREFELFF
CDR3 length: 16; V gene: TRBV9; D gene: .; clone size: .; J gene: TRBJ1-2; CDR3 DNA: TGTGCCAGCAGCGGCAGCGAGAGGACACTCAACTATGGCTACACCTTC; CDR3 protein: CASSGSERTLNYGYTF
CDR3 length: 16; V gene: TRBV6-2/TRBV6-3; D gene: TRBD1; clone size: .; J gene: TRBJ2-2; CDR3 DNA: TGTGCCAGCAGTTCAGGGACAGGGTATGACACCGGGGAGCTGTTTTTT; CDR3 protein: CASSSGTGYDTGELFF
CDR3 length: 14; V gene: TRBV18; D gene: .; clone size: .; J gene: TRBJ1-2; CDR3 DNA: TGTGCCAGCTCACCCAAGACCCGAGACTATGGCTACACCTTC; CDR3 protein: CASSPKTRDYGYTF
CDR3 length: 13; V gene: TRBV7-3; D gene: .; clone size: .; J gene: TRBJ2-7; CDR3 DNA: TGTGCCAGCAGCTCCGCATCGCGCTACGAGCAGTACTTC; CDR3 protein: CASSSASRYEQYF
CDR3 length: 13; V gene: TRBV3-1/TRBV3-2; D gene: .; clone size: .; J gene: TRBJ2-3; CDR3 DNA: TGTGCCAGCAGTTCTAGGGGGGCAGATACGCAGTATTTT; CDR3 protein: CASSSRGADTQYF
CDR3 length: 16; V gene: TRBV21-1; D gene: .; clone size: many; J gene: TRBJ1-5; CDR3 DNA: TGTGCCAGCAGCAAAGCCCCGGACAGGGGCAATCAGCCCCAGCATTTT; CDR3 protein: CASSKAPDRGNQPQHF
CDR3 length: 11; V gene: TRBV5-4; D gene: .; clone size: once; J gene: TRBJ1-1; CDR3 DNA: TGTGCCAGCTATTCAGGGGCTGAAGCTTTCTTT; CDR3 protein: CASYSGAEAFF
CDR3 length: 15; V gene: TRBV11-2; D gene: .; clone size: .; J gene: TRBJ1-2; CDR3 DNA: TGTGCCAGCAGCTTTGGCACGGGGAAGGGCTATGGCTACACCTTC; CDR3 protein: CASSFGTGKGYGYTF
CDR3 length: 11; V gene: TRBV15; D gene: TRBD1; clone size: .; J gene: TRBJ1-2; CDR3 DNA: TGTGCCACCCGACAGGGCTATGGCTACACCTTC; CDR3 protein: CATRQGYGYTF